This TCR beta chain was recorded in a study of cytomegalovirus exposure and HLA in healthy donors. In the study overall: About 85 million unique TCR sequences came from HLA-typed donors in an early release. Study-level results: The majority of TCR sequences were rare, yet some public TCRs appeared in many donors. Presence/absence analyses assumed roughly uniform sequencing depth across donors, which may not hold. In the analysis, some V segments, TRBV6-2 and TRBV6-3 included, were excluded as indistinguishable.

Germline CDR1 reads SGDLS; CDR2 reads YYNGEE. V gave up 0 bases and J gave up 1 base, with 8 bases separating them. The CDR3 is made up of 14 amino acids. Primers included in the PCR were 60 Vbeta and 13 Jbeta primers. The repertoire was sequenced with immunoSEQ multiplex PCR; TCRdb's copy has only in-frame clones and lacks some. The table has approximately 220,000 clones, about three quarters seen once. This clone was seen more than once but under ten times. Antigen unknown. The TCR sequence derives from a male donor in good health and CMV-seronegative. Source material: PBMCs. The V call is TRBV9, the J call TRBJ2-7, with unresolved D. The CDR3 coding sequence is TGTGCCAGCAGCGTAGCCAGGATATCCTACGAGCAGTACTTC. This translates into CASSVARISYEQYF.